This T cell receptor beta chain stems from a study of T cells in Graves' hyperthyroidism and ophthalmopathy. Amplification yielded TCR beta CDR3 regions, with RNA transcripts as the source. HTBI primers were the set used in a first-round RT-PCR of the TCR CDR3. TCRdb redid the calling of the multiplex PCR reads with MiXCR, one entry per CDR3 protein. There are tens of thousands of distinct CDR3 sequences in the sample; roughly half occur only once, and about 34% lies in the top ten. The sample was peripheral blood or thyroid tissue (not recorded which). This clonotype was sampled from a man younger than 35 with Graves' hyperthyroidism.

The DNA for the CDR3 is TGTGCCATCAGTGGGAGAACAGGGGGCGGGACTGAAGCTTTCTTT. Its protein is CAISGRTGGGTEAFF. The V gene is TRBV10-3, the J gene TRBJ1-1; the match to TRBD1 covers 9 bases. Trimming removed 4 bases from V and 5 bases from J; junction bases left unmatched: 8. This CDR3 comprises 15 residues. Germline V gene data show CDR1 as ENHRY and CDR2 as SYGVKD.